The 2 T cell receptor beta chains below were found in one sample sequenced in a study of cytomegalovirus exposure and HLA in healthy donors. This PCR relied on a set of 60 Vbeta primers and 13 Jbeta primers. Sequenced by immunoSEQ multiplex PCR; TCRdb stores in-frame clones only, minus some. The repertoire holds 70,000 to 95,000 clones, with around 79% as singletons. The sample was PBMCs. Every receptor here comes from a woman between 35 and 50 years old in good health and CMV-seropositive.

This clone was seen once. The DNA of the CDR3 is TGTGCCAGCAGCTCGGGACAGACAGATACGCAGTATTTT. Translating gives CASSSGQTDTQYF. The rearrangement joins TRBV11-3 to TRBJ2-3; 7 bases agree with TRBD1. Germline loops: CDR1 SGHNT, CDR2 YENEEA. V was pared by 4 bases and J by 3 bases, with 1 base of the junction left unmatched. There are 13 residues in the CDR3.

This clone was seen just once. The rearrangement joins TRBV10-3 to TRBJ2-1; 7 bases are shared with TRBD2. Germline values: CDR1 ENHRY, CDR2 SYGVKD. Trimming removed 10 bases from V and 5 bases from J; junction bases left unmatched: 20. The CDR3 runs to 17 residues. CDR3 residues: CATLTSDSADVNNEQFF. The CDR3 DNA is TGTGCCACCCTAACTAGCGATTCGGCAGATGTGAACAATGAGCAGTTCTTC.